Listed below are T cell receptor beta chains from one sample, sequenced in a study of blood T cell repertoires in COVID-19. Some clones are missing from TCRdb's copy, which holds only in-frame ones; the method was immunoSEQ multiplex PCR. The data hold approximately 120,000 clones, with around four fifths observed a single time. The material sequenced was peripheral blood. The source is a human donor in a cohort sampled during active COVID-19. The CDR3 runs from the conserved cysteine through the conserved F or W. D genes are given only for firm matches. The size entry is marked missing in some rows and otherwise reads once, few, many or a size class.

.,.,TRBJ2-3,TRBV15,TGTGCCACCAGCAGAGATTTGGTACAAGATACGCAGTATTTT,CATSRDLVQDTQYF
TRBD2,.,TRBJ2-3,TRBV29-1,TGCAGCGTTGAAGGCGGGAGGGCAGATACGCAGTATTTT,CSVEGGRADTQYF
TRBD1,few,TRBJ2-7,TRBV6-5,TGTGCCAGCAGTCGGACCTGGACAGGGTCCTACGAGCAGTACTTC,CASSRTWTGSYEQYF
.,.,TRBJ1-1,TRBV6-1,TGTGCCAGCAGTGAAGCGCTTCCCGGTGAAGCTTTCTTT,CASSEALPGEAFF
TRBD1,.,TRBJ1-4,TRBV24-1,TGTGCCACCAGTGCAAAGGGGGCGGCAACTAATGAAAAACTGTTTTTT,CATSAKGAATNEKLFF
TRBD1,many,TRBJ2-1,TRBV5-4,TGTGCCAGCACCCGACAGGGGTTCAACAATGAGCAGTTCTTC,CASTRQGFNNEQFF
.,.,TRBJ2-7,TRBV27,TGTGCCAGCAGTCGAACAGGGTTATACGAGCAGTACTTC,CASSRTGLYEQYF
.,.,TRBJ1-4,TRBV2,TGTGCCAGCAACTGGCGGGGGGACGTAGAAAAACTGTTTTTT,CASNWRGDVEKLFF
.,.,TRBJ1-1,TRBV18,TGTGCCAGCTCACCATCGTCAAGGGGAGGCACTGAAGCTTTCTTT,CASSPSSRGGTEAFF
.,.,TRBJ1-4,TRBV20-1,TGCAGTGCTCGTGTTTATGGGGAGAAACTGTTTTTT,CSARVYGEKLFF
TRBD1,.,TRBJ1-6,TRBV28,TGTGCCAGCAGTGGTGGACAGGGTAACAATTCACCCCTCCACTTT,CASSGGQGNNSPLHF
.,.,TRBJ1-1,TRBV6-5,TGTGCCAGCAGTTATTTTTCGGGGAACACTGAAGCTTTCTTT,CASSYFSGNTEAFF
.,.,TRBJ2-3,TRBV6-6,TGTGCCAGCAGACCCCATCTAGCGCGGAGGGATACGCAGTATTTT,CASRPHLARRDTQYF
.,.,TRBJ1-5,TRBV19,TGTGCCAGTAGGGGCAGCAATCAGCCCCAGCATTTT,CASRGSNQPQHF
TRBD1,.,TRBJ1-5,TRBV4-3,TGCGCCAGCAGCCAAACCGGACAGGTAAATCAGCCCCAGCATTTT,CASSQTGQVNQPQHF
.,.,TRBJ1-1,TRBV7-9,TGTGCCAGCAGCCGCAGGGAGAACACTGAAGCTTTCTTT,CASSRRENTEAFF
TRBD1,.,TRBJ2-5,TRBV28,TGTGCCAGCAGCTCAGCGCAGGGGGCATCAGAGACCCAGTACTTC,CASSSAQGASETQYF
TRBD2,.,TRBJ2-1,TRBV7-6,TGTGCCAGCAGCCCCGGGACTAGCGGATCCAATGAGCAGTTCTTC,CASSPGTSGSNEQFF
TRBD1,.,TRBJ2-2,TRBV5-4,TGTGCCAGCAGCTATTTTACAGGGGTAGGGACCGGGGAGCTGTTTTTT,CASSYFTGVGTGELFF
TRBD1,.,TRBJ2-1,TRBV9,TGTGCCAGCAGCCTGACAGGGGGTGGACCCTACAATGAGCAGTTCTTC,CASSLTGGGPYNEQFF
.,.,TRBJ1-4,TRBV19,TGTGCCAGTAGTGTTGCGGGACTGCCTAATGAAAAACTGTTTTTT,CASSVAGLPNEKLFF
.,.,TRBJ1-1,TRBV5-4,TGTGCCAGCAGCTTGGCCTCGGTGAACACTGAAGCTTTCTTT,CASSLASVNTEAFF
.,.,TRBJ1-4,TRBV6-1,TGTGCCAGCCAATTTTTACAGGGAAGTGAAAAACTGTTTTTT,CASQFLQGSEKLFF
TRBD2,.,TRBJ2-7,TRBV4-2,TGTGCCAGCAGCCAAGATCCTAGCGGGAGCTCCTACGAGCAGTACTTC,CASSQDPSGSSYEQYF
TRBD2,.,TRBJ2-1,TRBV11-1,TGTGCCAGCAGCTTGCGACTAGCGGGAGGGCTTAATGAGCAGTTCTTC,CASSLRLAGGLNEQFF
.,.,TRBJ1-1,TRBV7-8,TGTGCCAGCAGCTCCGACCGGAGCACTGAAGCTTTCTTT,CASSSDRSTEAFF
.,.,TRBJ1-3,TRBV7-2,TGTGCCAGCAGCTTCCAGGGGCAGGTTAGCTCTGGAAACACCATATATTTT,CASSFQGQVSSGNTIYF
TRBD1,.,TRBJ2-7,TRBV28,TGTGCCAGCAGTTTATGGGACAGGGGGCTCGGCGAGCAGTACTTC,CASSLWDRGLGEQYF
.,once,TRBJ1-5,TRBV19,TGTGCCAGTACCCCGGGAGGACTCCATCAGCCCCAGCATTTT,CASTPGGLHQPQHF